This T cell receptor beta chain is drawn from a study of shared clonotypes between healthy human individuals. Positive CCR7 selection of CD45RO-negative cells yielded the naive CD8 cells, and terminally differentiated effector memory CD45RA+ cells were excluded. Using immunoSEQ multiplex PCR, the repertoire was profiled, and TCRdb retains in-frame clones only, with some absent. The table includes over 750,000 clones, approximately 97% detected once. The sequence derives from a man aged 30 to 39 in good health. The sample consisted of naive CD8+ T cells sorted from blood.

CDR3 amino acids: CASKMMRGQETQYF. CDR3 nucleotides: TGTGCCAGCAAAATGATGAGGGGACAAGAGACCCAGTACTTC. The chain couples TRBV5-8 to TRBJ2-5; D may correspond to TRBD1 or TRBD2 (5 bases each). V was shortened by 6 bases and J by 2 bases, with 14 bases between the two germline ends. The germline gives CDR1 SGHTS, CDR2 YDEGEE. The CDR3 is 14 residues long. Using reference TRBV5-8 and TRBJ2-5 for the parts outside the CDR3, the full variable domain is EAGVTQSPTHLIKTRGQQATLRCSPISGHTSVYWYQQALGLGLQFLLWYDEGEERNRGNFPPRFSGRQFPNYSSELNVNALELEDSALYLCASKMMRGQETQYFGPGTRLLVL.